This T cell receptor (beta chain) derives from a study of beta chain features in type 1 diabetes. Germline V gene sequence: CDR1 SGHTA, CDR2 FQGTGA. V dropped 4 bases and J dropped 8; count of bases not matched to a gene: 4. The CDR3 totals 14 residues. Notes on this clone: What it binds is unknown.

Of the isolated RNA, all was reverse transcribed, and so the sequenced material was expressed TCRB transcripts. Average reads for naive, central memory and regulatory T cell samples were about 3.57 million. Assay used: immunoSEQ multiplex PCR; TCRdb lists only in-frame clones, some missing. The sample yields roughly 280,000 clones, around 25% seen once. Study-level points and caveats: More deletions and fewer insertions at VDJ junctions were found in patients with type 1 diabetes. Reads derived from cDNA could over-represent cells showing high TCR expression. For Type 1 diabetes patients, all four CD4+ subsets carried TCRB CDR3s that were moderately but significantly shorter.

The chain is built from TRBV7-3 and TRBJ2-1; 11 positions match TRBD1. The sample comprised naive CD4+ T cells from blood. The receptor was isolated from a woman aged 25 to 39 with type 1 diabetes. DNA of the CDR3: TGTGCCAGCAGCTCGGACAGGGGGCGATATGAGCAGTTCTTC. It specifies CASSSDRGRYEQFF.